These 25 T cell receptor beta chains originate from one sample sequenced in a study of OX40 agonist ivuxolimab in advanced cancers. Clones were read by immunoSEQ multiplex PCR, and TCRdb kept only the in-frame ones, dropping some. The table has about 67,000 clones, 90% to 95% seen once. This material consisted of CD4+ or CD8+ T cells sorted from blood, taken in a trial of the OX40 agonist ivuxolimab. These receptors all stem from an adult with an advanced solid tumor such as melanoma, head and neck, liver or kidney cancer.

The chain carries TRBV19 and TRBJ1-1, with D possibly TRBD1 on 5 matching bases. Trimming removed 0 bases from V and 5 bases from J, with 10 bases in between. Germline V gives CDR1 LNHDA, CDR2 SQIVND (reference sequence). This CDR3 contains 14 residues. The CDR3 nucleotides are TGTGCCAGTAGTATAGACTTCAGGGCTACTGAAGCTTTCTTT. It is translated as CASSIDFRATEAFF.

The rearrangement links TRBV6-6 to TRBJ1-4; D is uncertain. The CDR3 has 13 residues. The V end lost 6 bases, the J end lost 8 bases, and 13 bases lay between the germline ends. Germline V gene sequence: CDR1 MNHNY, CDR2 SVGAGI (reference sequence). CDR3 sequence: CASRTKVGEKLFF. The CDR3 bases are TGTGCCAGCAGGACTAAGGTTGGCGAAAAACTGTTTTTT.

A few counts support this clone. This chain links TRBV5-1 with TRBJ2-1; D is perhaps TRBD2 (6 bases). CDR3 length: 13 residues. Germline-derived CDR1 and CDR2 are SGHRS and YFSETQ. Trimming removed 5 bases from V and 9 bases from J, with 15 bases in between. CDR3 nucleotide sequence: TGCGCCAGCAGTCCGGGGAGGTTTGGTGAGCAGTTCTTC. Translated: CASSPGRFGEQFF.

The chain joins TRBV11-1 to TRBJ2-1; a weak D match, TRBD1 (6 bases). Germline lookup yields CDR1 SGHAT and CDR2 FQDESV (reference sequence). CDR3 length: 14 amino acids. Trimming took 5 bases from V and 4 from J, leaving 12 bases between them. CDR3 DNA sequence: TGTGCCAGCAGCCCCGGACAGCCATACAATGAGCAGTTCTTC. Protein product: CASSPGQPYNEQFF.

V and J are TRBV7-3 and TRBJ2-5, with 7 bases aligning to TRBD2. With 1 base clipped from V and 4 bases from J, the junction kept 6 bases outside the gene matches. The CDR3 is made up of 15 amino acids. Germline V gene lookup returns CDR1 SGHTA and CDR2 FQGTGA. As DNA, the CDR3 is TGTGCCAGCAGCTTAAGGGCTTCTAGCGGAGAGACCCAGTACTTC. This gives the protein CASSLRASSGETQYF.

The chain links TRBV19 to TRBJ2-7, with 10 positions matching TRBD1. Germline V gene sequence: CDR1 LNHDA, CDR2 SQIVND (reference sequence). J gave up 7 bases and V 5 bases, and 14 bases lay outside the gene matches. CDR3 length equals 16 residues. The CDR3 sequence is CASSVASGDRGGEQYF. The CDR3 nucleotides are TGTGCCAGTAGTGTCGCCTCGGGGGACAGGGGAGGAGAGCAGTACTTC.

This chain links TRBV6-1 with TRBJ1-2; D is uncertain. V gave up 3 bases and J gave up 0 bases, with 14 bases separating them. Germline CDR1 is MNHNS and CDR2 is SASEGT. CDR3 length: 16 residues. The CDR3: CASSDNLGGTNYGYTF. CDR3 DNA sequence: TGTGCCAGCAGTGATAACCTGGGAGGCACTAACTATGGCTACACCTTC.

The chain couples TRBV19 to TRBJ1-5; 8 bases agree with TRBD1. V lost 8 bases to trimming and J lost 5 bases; unmatched junction nucleotides: 14. Germline assignment: CDR1 LNHDA and CDR2 SQIVND (reference sequence). The CDR3 totals 16 residues. CDR3 amino acids: CASGAAPGQVYQPQHF. The CDR3 nucleotides read TGTGCCAGTGGCGCGGCCCCGGGACAGGTTTATCAGCCCCAGCATTTT.

The V and J genes are TRBV4-2 and TRBJ2-2; 9 bases align to TRBD1. Germline CDR1 is LGHNA and CDR2 is YNFKEQ. V lost 4 bases to trimming and J lost 6 bases; unmatched junction nucleotides: 6. The CDR3 totals 15 residues. The CDR3 bases are TGTGCCAGCAGCCGGGACAGGGCGGGGTCCGGGGAGCTGTTTTTT. Its translation is CASSRDRAGSGELFF.

The rearrangement joins TRBV25-1 to TRBJ2-1, with 7 bases aligning to TRBD2. CDR1 is MGHDK, CDR2 SYGVNS, per germline. This CDR3 has 15 residues. J was trimmed by 2 bases and V by 5 bases; bases with no gene match: 6. Here the CDR3 reads CASSPSGSTYNEQFF. In DNA form, the CDR3 reads TGTGCCAGCAGTCCTAGCGGATCAACCTACAATGAGCAGTTCTTC.

CDR3 DNA sequence: TGCGCCAGCAGCCGGGACAGTTCGAACACTGAAGCTTTCTTT. Protein product: CASSRDSSNTEAFF. The chain couples TRBV5-1 to TRBJ1-1; 7 nucleotides line up with TRBD1. The CDR3 length is 14 residues. V shed 4 bases and J 1 base; nucleotides not matched to a gene: 4. Germline V gene lookup returns CDR1 SGHRS and CDR2 YFSETQ.

The chain uses TRBV4-1 and TRBJ1-6, with D maybe TRBD1 (6 bases). The germline V gene has CDR1 MGHRA and CDR2 YSYEKL. The length of the CDR3 is 18 residues. V dropped 4 bases and J dropped 0 bases, with 16 bases sitting between them. CDR3 amino acids: CASSPPRRGSSYNSPLHF. The CDR3 nucleotides are TGCGCCAGCAGCCCCCCTAGGAGGGGGAGCTCCTATAATTCACCCCTCCACTTT.

J is TRBJ2-7 and V is TRBV5-6; D might be TRBD2 (6 bases). Germline loops: CDR1 SGHDT, CDR2 YYEEEE. Trimming left V 0 bases short and J 0 bases short, with 16 bases between. This CDR3 contains 17 residues. The CDR3 reads CASSLAGLAGFSYEQYF. The CDR3 DNA sequence: TGTGCCAGCAGCTTGGCCGGGCTCGCGGGATTCTCCTACGAGCAGTACTTC.

V and J are TRBV19 and TRBJ2-1; 8 bases agree with TRBD2. This CDR3 has 14 amino acids. CDR1 is LNHDA, CDR2 SQIVND, per germline (reference sequence). V dropped 7 bases and J dropped 5; count of bases not matched to a gene: 7. The DNA for the CDR3 is TGTGCCAGTATTCCCGGGGGGGGGCACAATGAGCAGTTCTTC. It specifies CASIPGGGHNEQFF.

This clone was picked up one time. This sequence joins TRBV5-1 and TRBJ2-7, with D hard to call. CDR1 is SGHRS, CDR2 YFSETQ, per germline. With 0 bases removed from V and 3 bases from J, the gap between germline ends came to 10 bases. CDR3 length: 14 amino acids. Here the CDR3 DNA reads TGCGCCAGCAGCTTGGCCGCGCAGGTCTACGAGCAGTACTTC. Protein: CASSLAAQVYEQYF.

V is TRBV27 and J is TRBJ2-2; D uncertain. CDR1 MNHEY and CDR2 SMNVEV come from the germline V gene (reference sequence). This CDR3 contains 15 residues. The V end lost 6 bases, the J end lost 0 bases, and 11 bases lay between the germline ends. CDR3 sequence: CASSPTWSNTGELFF. The CDR3 bases are TGTGCCAGCAGCCCTACCTGGTCGAACACCGGGGAGCTGTTTTTT.

The rearrangement joins TRBV19 to TRBJ1-1, with D maybe TRBD1 (5 bases). The CDR3 is 13 amino acids. In germline, CDR1 is LNHDA, CDR2 SQIVND (reference sequence). V gave up 7 bases and J gave up 1 base, with 10 bases separating them. The CDR3 loop reads CASMRGRNTEAFF. The CDR3 DNA sequence: TGTGCCAGTATGAGGGGACGGAACACTGAAGCTTTCTTT.

This chain links TRBV14 with TRBJ2-5, with unresolved D. V lost 4 bases and J lost 4, with 16 bases in between. This CDR3 is built from 15 residues. Looked up from germline, CDR1 is SGHDN and CDR2 is FVKESK. CDR3 residues: CASSRQTVPGETQYF. DNA of the CDR3: TGTGCCAGCAGCCGTCAAACAGTCCCGGGAGAGACCCAGTACTTC.

The chain links TRBV15 to TRBJ2-7; TRBD1 matches 7 bases. V trimming: 1 base; J trimming: 3 bases; junction bases outside the gene matches: 3. Per the germline V gene, CDR1 is LNHNV and CDR2 is YYDKDF (reference sequence). The CDR3 runs 14 residues. CDR3: CATSRGGTDYEQYF. The CDR3 DNA sequence: TGTGCCACCAGCAGAGGGGGGACAGACTACGAGCAGTACTTC.

For the CDR3, the DNA is TGTGCCAGCAGCCTAGTGGATACGCAGTATTTT. Its protein product is CASSLVDTQYF. The chain employs TRBV9 and TRBJ2-3; D ambiguous. CDR3 length: 11 amino acids. The ends were cut back, 4 bases at V and 6 bases at J, with 6 bases in the middle. CDR1 and CDR2 from the germline V gene are SGDLS and YYNGEE. The full variable domain, with the rest looked up from reference TRBV9 and TRBJ2-3, is DSGVTQTPKHLITATGQRVTLRCSPRSGDLSVYWYQQSLDQGLQFLIQYYNGEERAKGNILERFSAQQFPDLHSELNLSSLELGDSALYFCASSLVDTQYFGPGTRLTVL.

The rearrangement links TRBV5-4 to TRBJ2-4; 7 nucleotides agree with TRBD1. Germline lookup yields CDR1 SGHNT and CDR2 YYREEE (reference sequence). The CDR3 has 17 residues. The V gene end was trimmed by 2 bases and the J gene end by 6 bases; junction bases not matched to a gene: 14. CDR3 sequence (DNA): TGTGCCAGCAGCTTCGGTGAATGGACAGGCGCCCCAAACATTCAGTACTTC. It is translated as CASSFGEWTGAPNIQYF.

The chain couples TRBV2 to TRBJ1-2; D remains unclear. Germline V lookup: CDR1 SNHLY, CDR2 FYNNEI. Trimming cost V 1 base and J 7 bases, with 10 bases left between them. The length of the CDR3 is 13 residues. The CDR3 DNA sequence: TGTGCCAGCAGTGAAGGGCTGGGCTTTGGCTACACCTTC. Its protein is CASSEGLGFGYTF.

This rearrangement joins TRBV7-6 to TRBJ1-4, with D unresolved. In germline, CDR1 is SGHVS, CDR2 FNYEAQ. V was cut by 2 bases and J by 7 bases, with 11 bases left in between. The CDR3 is made up of 14 amino acids. The CDR3 reads CASSLRLQAEKLFF. CDR3 nucleotides: TGTGCCAGCAGCTTACGGCTGCAGGCTGAAAAACTGTTTTTT.

This chain connects TRBV5-4 to TRBJ2-1; 9 positions match TRBD2. This CDR3 comprises 16 residues. Losses at the gene ends were 2 bases for V and 4 bases for J; bases not matched to a gene: 7. The V gene's germline CDR1 is SGHNT and CDR2 YYREEE (reference sequence). CDR3 loop: CASSLELAGFYNEQFF. The CDR3 DNA is TGTGCCAGCAGCTTAGAACTAGCGGGCTTTTACAATGAGCAGTTCTTC.

The genes are TRBV6-5 and TRBJ2-3; TRBD1 or TRBD2 may be the D gene (5 bases each). The CDR3 sequence is 14 residues long. Germline CDR1 MNHEY, CDR2 SVGAGI. V was cut by 5 bases and J by 3 bases, with 12 bases left in between. The CDR3 sequence is CASSARGPTDTQYF. CDR3 DNA sequence: TGTGCCAGCAGTGCCCGGGGCCCGACAGATACGCAGTATTTT.